The present TCR beta chain was sequenced within a study of CD8+ T cells in alopecia areata. Study background: Patients in the treated group were given tofacitinib by mouth, 5 to 10 mg twice a day.

To note about this clone: Antigen unknown.

Extraction and reverse transcription of RNA yielded cDNA as the sequencing template. Generated by immunoSEQ multiplex PCR, the TCRdb table keeps only in-frame clones and is missing some. Of over 150,000 clones in the sample, 45% to 75% were seen once. Findings and caveats of the study: A large proportion of expanded lesional clones were detected persisting in scalp and blood during tofacitinib.

The germline V gene has CDR1 SGDLS and CDR2 YYNGEE. CDR3 length equals 15 residues. Trimming took off 1 base at V and 2 bases at J, with 12 bases between the two ends. Treatment indicated: oral pan-JAK inhibitor, 5-10 mg twice daily. The V gene is TRBV9, the J gene TRBJ1-2; D call uncertain. Sequencing was performed on CD4+ T cells sorted from blood, taken at week 4, from a patient treated with tofacitinib. The source is a human donor with alopecia areata. The CDR3 nucleotides are TGTGCCAGCAGCGTATCCGTAGGAGAGAACTATGGCTACACCTTC. Translating it yields CASSVSVGENYGYTF. The whole variable domain, remainder taken from reference TRBV9 and TRBJ1-2, is DSGVTQTPKHLITATGQRVTLRCSPRSGDLSVYWYQQSLDQGLQFLIQYYNGEERAKGNILERFSAQQFPDLHSELNLSSLELGDSALYFCASSVSVGENYGYTFGSGTRLTVV.